Listed below are T cell receptor beta chains from one sample, sequenced in a study of cytomegalovirus exposure and HLA in healthy donors. Clones were sequenced by immunoSEQ multiplex PCR, and TCRdb holds only the in-frame ones, with some missing. Counted here are some 130,000 clones, around four fifths occurring once; the ten biggest clones make up approximately 1.5%. The sequencing input was PBMCs. These receptor sequences come from a man aged 40-49 years in good health and CMV-seronegative. Both conserved end residues are part of each CDR3. A D gene is named only where the DNA matches it firmly. Some rows mark clone size as missing; the rest say once, few, many or name a class of expanded clone.

abundance	v_gene	j_gene	d_gene	CDR3nt	CDR3aa
-	TRBV2	TRBJ2-1	-	TGTGCCAGCGGATGGACAGCCTACAATGAGCAGTTCTTC	CASGWTAYNEQFF
-	TRBV10-2	TRBJ2-2	TRBD2	TGCGCCAGCAGTGAGTCGATAGCGGGGGACACCGGGGAGCTGTTTTTT	CASSESIAGDTGELFF
-	TRBV19	TRBJ1-5	TRBD1	TGTGCCAGTAGTACAACAGGGGTTCAGCCCCAGCATTTT	CASSTTGVQPQHF
-	TRBV9	TRBJ2-1	TRBD2	TGTGCCAGCAGCGGCCGTGTAGCGGGAGGGTATGAGCAGTTCTTC	CASSGRVAGGYEQFF
few	TRBV18	TRBJ2-7	-	TGTGCCAGCTCACCACCGGACAGCTCCTACGAGCAGTACTTC	CASSPPDSSYEQYF
-	TRBV4-3	TRBJ1-6	-	TGCGCCAGCAGCCAAGACAGGGCCTATAATTCACCCCTCCACTTT	CASSQDRAYNSPLHF
-	TRBV2	TRBJ1-2	-	TGTGCCAGCAGGGAGGTCCTGAACTATGGCTACACCTTC	CASREVLNYGYTF
-	TRBV19	TRBJ1-1	-	TGTGCCAGTAGTATAGATCTTTACACATTGAACACTGAAGCTTTCTTT	CASSIDLYTLNTEAFF
-	TRBV19	TRBJ2-5	TRBD1	TGTGCCAGTAGTACCCAGGACAGGAAAGCCCCAGAGACCCAGTACTTC	CASSTQDRKAPETQYF
-	TRBV7-2	TRBJ1-5	-	TGTGCCAGCAGCTCGGGAAGGTTACGCAATCAGCCCCAGCATTTT	CASSSGRLRNQPQHF
-	TRBV5-1	TRBJ2-1	TRBD1	TGCGCCAGCAGCCGGGACAGGGGGAATGAGCAGTTCTTC	CASSRDRGNEQFF
few	TRBV7-8	TRBJ2-5	-	TGTGCCAGCAGCCAGGTGGAGGAAGTGGGCGGGGAGACCCAGTACTTC	CASSQVEEVGGETQYF
-	TRBV30	TRBJ1-6	-	TGTGCCTGCCTTGGAGCGGGGGCAGTCGATAATTCACCCCTCCACTTT	CACLGAGAVDNSPLHF
-	TRBV7-9	TRBJ1-3	TRBD1	TGTGCCAGCAGCCCTCGGGACAGCTCTGGAAACACCATATATTTT	CASSPRDSSGNTIYF
-	TRBV21-1	TRBJ1-4	-	TGTGCCAGCACCGACGGAGCAACTAATGAAAAACTGTTTTTT	CASTDGATNEKLFF
-	TRBV6-5	TRBJ2-7	TRBD2	TGTGCCAGCAGTCCCCCGGGGGGAAGACAGCAGTACTTC	CASSPPGGRQQYF
-	TRBV9	TRBJ1-4	-	TGTGCCAGCAGCGGGGGGCTACAGACTAATGAAAAACTGTTTTTT	CASSGGLQTNEKLFF
-	TRBV7-8	TRBJ2-1	TRBD2	TGTGCCAGCAGCTCCCGGCGGGGGGCCGACAATGAGCAGTTCTTC	CASSSRRGADNEQFF
-	TRBV2	TRBJ1-4	-	TGTGCCAGCAAGAGCAACAATGAAAAACTGTTTTTT	CASKSNNEKLFF
few	TRBV2	TRBJ1-5	-	TGTGCCAGCACAGTGGGGGGAGGCAATCAGCCCCAGCATTTT	CASTVGGGNQPQHF
-	TRBV5-1	TRBJ2-1	-	TGCGCCAGCAGCTTGGGGTCCGCGGGGGCTTACAATGAGCAGTTCTTC	CASSLGSAGAYNEQFF
-	TRBV4-2	TRBJ1-1	-	TGTGCCAGCAGCTCGGCGGGGGGCACTGAAGCTTTCTTT	CASSSAGGTEAFF
-	TRBV2	TRBJ2-1	TRBD1	TGTGCCAGCAGTCCCGACTATCAGGGGGCGAATGAGCAGTTCTTC	CASSPDYQGANEQFF
-	TRBV2	TRBJ2-1	-	TGTGCCAGCAGTGAACGCGGGACCCCCAATGAGCAGTTCTTC	CASSERGTPNEQFF
few	TRBV5-4	TRBJ2-2	TRBD1	TGTGCCAGCAGCCCGGACAGGGGGCTAGGGCCCGGGGAGCTGTTTTTT	CASSPDRGLGPGELFF
-	TRBV27	TRBJ2-1	TRBD2	TGTGCCAGCAGCCCAGCGGGGCGGGTGCATGAGCAGTTCTTC	CASSPAGRVHEQFF
-	TRBV7-9	TRBJ1-6	-	TGTGCCAGCAGCTATACCCCGGGTGCCGGTAGTTCACCCCTCCACTTT	CASSYTPGAGSSPLHF
-	TRBV18	TRBJ2-3	TRBD2	TGTGCCAGCTCACCAGGCCTAGCGGGACATACGCAGTATTTT	CASSPGLAGHTQYF
-	TRBV15	TRBJ2-5	-	TGTGCCACCGGCCAGGACGGGAAAGAGACCCAGTACTTC	CATGQDGKETQYF
-	TRBV9	TRBJ2-1	TRBD2	TGTGCCAGCAGCTCGGGACTAGCCACCTACAATGAGCAGTTCTTC	CASSSGLATYNEQFF
-	TRBV7-2	TRBJ2-3	TRBD2	TGTGCCAGCAGCTTAGTTTCTAGCGGGGGGCTACATACGCAGTATTTT	CASSLVSSGGLHTQYF
once	TRBV10-3	TRBJ1-2	-	TGTGCCATCAGTGAGTCCCCGACAGTTCTAGGGGGCTACACCTTC	CAISESPTVLGGYTF
-	TRBV7-9	TRBJ1-4	TRBD1	TGTGCCAGCAGCTACACAGGGGACGTGGATGAAAAACTGTTTTTT	CASSYTGDVDEKLFF
-	TRBV13	TRBJ2-1	-	TGTGCCAGCAGAGGGGACCTAAGGGGGAATGAGCAGTTCTTC	CASRGDLRGNEQFF
-	TRBV6-5	TRBJ2-7	-	TGTGCCAGCAGTTACACTCCTGGACAGAAGCAGTACTTC	CASSYTPGQKQYF
few	TRBV19	TRBJ2-2	-	TGTGCCATGCGGGACAGTTACACCGGGGAGCTGTTTTTT	CAMRDSYTGELFF
-	TRBV4-1	TRBJ2-4	-	TGCGCCAGCAGCCAAGGGACAGTGGGGAAAAACATTCAGTACTTC	CASSQGTVGKNIQYF
-	TRBV25-1	TRBJ2-1	-	TGTGCCAGCAGTGCCTTTGCCAGCGGGTCCAACAATGAGCAGTTCTTC	CASSAFASGSNNEQFF
-	TRBV6-6	TRBJ2-7	TRBD2	TGTGCCAGCAGTAAACCGAATCTAGCGGGGGACTACGAGCAGTACTTC	CASSKPNLAGDYEQYF
-	TRBV10-3	TRBJ2-7	-	TGTGCCATCAGTGCCACCCCCAGGGGGGACAACTACGAGCAGTACTTC	CAISATPRGDNYEQYF
-	TRBV11-2	TRBJ2-1	-	TGTGCCAGCAGCGCCGTTACAGGGTCCGTCAATGAGCAGTTCTTC	CASSAVTGSVNEQFF
-	TRBV7-9	TRBJ2-7	-	TGTGCCAGCAGCCAAATGGACAGCGTATCCTACGAGCAGTACTTC	CASSQMDSVSYEQYF
once	TRBV28	TRBJ2-3	-	TGTGCCAGCAGCCGACTAGATCCGACGGGTACGCAGTATTTT	CASSRLDPTGTQYF
once	TRBV18	TRBJ2-7	-	TGTGCCAGCTCACCAACCAGGGGGGCCTACGAGCAGTACTTC	CASSPTRGAYEQYF
-	TRBV5-5	TRBJ2-7	TRBD1	TGTGCCAGCAGCTTGGGGGGACAGGCCAACTACGAGCAGTACTTC	CASSLGGQANYEQYF
-	TRBV18	TRBJ2-7	TRBD1	TGTGCCAGCTCACCACAGGGGGCGTCCTACGAGCAGTACTTC	CASSPQGASYEQYF
-	TRBV11-1	TRBJ2-7	-	TGTGCCAGCAGCTTAGCGGCATCAGGCGACGAGCAGTACTTC	CASSLAASGDEQYF
-	TRBV7-9	TRBJ2-1	-	TGTGCCAGCAGCTCGAGGAGTGGGGGGATCGACAATGAGCAGTTCTTC	CASSSRSGGIDNEQFF
-	TRBV15	TRBJ2-3	TRBD2	TGTGCCACCAGCATGAGAGCGGGGGGACCTGCGGATACGCAGTATTTT	CATSMRAGGPADTQYF
-	TRBV7-2	TRBJ2-1	-	TGTGCCAGCAGCTTAGATTTAGGACTACCCCGGAATGAGCAGTTCTTC	CASSLDLGLPRNEQFF
-	TRBV28	TRBJ2-1	-	TGTGCCAGCAGCCATGGGGTGGCAGGGATCGATGAGCAGTTCTTC	CASSHGVAGIDEQFF
few	TRBV2	TRBJ2-7	-	TGTGCCAGCAGGGGACATGAGCAGTACTTC	CASRGHEQYF
-	TRBV6-5	TRBJ1-2	-	TGTGCCAGCAGTTACATGGGGGCGGTCTATGGCTACACCTTC	CASSYMGAVYGYTF